The TCR beta chain described here comes from a study of cytomegalovirus exposure and HLA in healthy donors. Study-wide background: In an early release, HLA-typed donors contributed 90 million or so unique TCR sequences.

This CDR3 has 16 residues. Unmatched junction bases numbered 9, after V lost 2 bases and J lost 8 bases. Germline V gene data show CDR1 as MGHDK and CDR2 as SYGVNS. The primer mix had 60 Vbeta and 13 Jbeta primers. Profiling relied on immunoSEQ multiplex PCR, and the TCRdb table lists in-frame clones only, not all of them. The sample is made up of 38,000 or so clones, and the top ten hold approximately 8.4% of it. Remarks on this clone: What it binds is not known.

Study-wide points: Three of the chains that were CMV-associated were confirmed in vitro to be specific for CMV antigens. Later analysis associated a missense DCLRE1C variant with TCR beta V- and J-gene trimming. It emerged from a later analysis that several of the most significant clusters appeared to be linked to common viral pathogens.

The clonotype was recovered from a man between 35 and 55 years old in good health and CMV-seropositive. Sequencing used PBMCs. This sequence joins TRBV25-1 and TRBJ1-6; 7 nucleotides align to TRBD1. CDR3 residues: CASSEGWTGLDSPLHF. As DNA, the CDR3 is TGTGCCAGCAGTGAAGGGTGGACAGGTCTAGATTCACCCCTCCACTTT.